These 11 T cell receptor beta chains were sequenced from one sample in a study of blood T cell repertoires in COVID-19. Using immunoSEQ multiplex PCR, the repertoire was profiled, and TCRdb retains in-frame clones only, with some absent. The sample records around 130,000 clones, more than 80% being singletons. The sequenced sample consisted of PBMCs or T cells enriched from blood (not recorded which). The receptors here all came from a young woman who had been exposed to COVID-19.

Only a few counts were recorded for this clone. The gene calls are TRBV4-3 and TRBJ2-7; tentatively, D is TRBD1 (6 bases). The V end lost 0 bases, the J end lost 1 base, and 13 bases lay between the germline ends. Germline-derived CDR1 and CDR2 are LGHNA and YSLEER. The length of the CDR3 is 16 residues. Here the CDR3 reads CASSQDSLGASYEQYF. The CDR3 DNA is TGCGCCAGCAGCCAAGATTCATTGGGGGCGTCCTACGAGCAGTACTTC.

The chain is built from TRBV27 and TRBJ2-1, with 8 bases matching TRBD1. Germline V gene sequence: CDR1 MNHEY, CDR2 SMNVEV (reference sequence). This CDR3 is 15 amino acids long. V was clipped by 6 bases and J by 2 bases; unmatched bases: 6. In DNA form, the CDR3 reads TGTGCCAGCAGCTTAGGGACAGGTCCCTACAATGAGCAGTTCTTC. Protein sequence: CASSLGTGPYNEQFF.

This clone appeared once. The V gene is TRBV2, the J gene TRBJ1-1; 9 bases map to TRBD1. The CDR3 loop spans 13 amino acids. Germline assignment: CDR1 SNHLY and CDR2 FYNNEI. The junction had 3 bases not matched to a gene; V was cut back by 7 bases and J by 3 bases. CDR3 in amino acids: CASNRDRDTEAFF. Written as DNA, the CDR3 is TGTGCCAGCAACCGGGACAGGGACACTGAAGCTTTCTTT.

J is TRBJ2-7 and V is TRBV4-3; tentative D call: TRBD2 (5 bases). V gave up 1 base and J gave up 4 bases, with 14 bases separating them. The length of the CDR3 is 15 residues. Germline lookup yields CDR1 LGHNA and CDR2 YSLEER. DNA for the CDR3: TGCGCCAGCAGCCAAGTAAGGGTACGGAGGTACGAGCAGTACTTC. Translation: CASSQVRVRRYEQYF.

This clone appeared a single time. This chain uses TRBV4-2 with TRBJ2-1, with 7 bases lining up with TRBD2. V shed 5 bases, J shed 8 bases, and the junction held 18 bases outside the gene matches. The CDR3 totals 17 residues. Per germline, CDR1 LGHNA and CDR2 YNFKEQ. The CDR3 is CASSSGTIGRLMDEQFF. DNA of the CDR3: TGTGCCAGCAGCTCTGGGACCATCGGGAGGTTAATGGATGAGCAGTTCTTC.

The V call is TRBV4-2, the J call TRBJ2-1; TRBD2 agrees at 8 bases. Germline V CDR1 and CDR2: LGHNA, YNFKEQ. V was clipped by 4 bases and J by 6 bases; unmatched bases: 14. The CDR3 contains 17 residues. This CDR3 is CASSPPLPGLGPNEQFF. The CDR3 DNA reads TGTGCCAGCAGCCCGCCACTTCCGGGACTAGGGCCCAATGAGCAGTTCTTC.

This rearrangement joins TRBV6-5 to TRBJ1-3, with D hard to call. This CDR3 contains 13 residues. The V end was cut by 5 bases, the J end by 1 base, with 6 bases between. CDR1 MNHEY and CDR2 SVGAGI come from the germline V gene. The CDR3 loop is CASSRVSGNTIYF. CDR3 nucleotide sequence: TGTGCCAGCAGTCGGGTGTCTGGAAACACCATATATTTT.

The chain uses TRBV4-1 and TRBJ1-4; tentative D call: TRBD1 (5 bases). V lost 4 bases to trimming and J lost 5 bases, with 14 bases between them. Looked up from germline, CDR1 is MGHRA and CDR2 is YSYEKL. The CDR3 covers 15 residues. In DNA, the CDR3 is TGCGCCAGCAGCCTCAAGGAGGGACGGAATGAAAAACTGTTTTTT. It codes for CASSLKEGRNEKLFF.

The chain joins TRBV7-8 to TRBJ2-5, with 7 positions matching TRBD1. Germline lookup yields CDR1 SGHVS and CDR2 FQNEAQ. This CDR3 region has 15 residues. Losses at the gene ends were 0 bases for V and 2 bases for J; bases not matched to a gene: 3. Written as DNA, the CDR3 is TGTGCCAGCAGCTTAGCGACAGGGAATCAAGAGACCCAGTACTTC. It yields the protein CASSLATGNQETQYF.

The J gene is TRBJ2-7, the V gene TRBV19, with TRBD2 matching 7 bases. Trimming removed 3 bases from V and 1 base from J; junction bases left unmatched: 6. From germline, CDR1 is LNHDA and CDR2 SQIVND (reference sequence). The CDR3 contains 15 residues. CDR3: CASSMSGTTSYEQYF. In DNA form, the CDR3 reads TGTGCCAGTAGTATGTCCGGGACTACTTCCTACGAGCAGTACTTC.

The table lists this clone with a count of one. The rearrangement joins TRBV5-1 to TRBJ2-5; D gene ambiguous. The germline gives CDR1 SGHRS, CDR2 YFSETQ. CDR3 length: 13 residues. The V gene lost 2 bases and the J gene lost 0 bases, with 5 bases spanning the gap. Here the CDR3 reads CASSFSNQETQYF. For the CDR3, the DNA is TGCGCCAGCAGCTTTAGCAACCAAGAGACCCAGTACTTC. Combining the CDR3 with reference TRBV5-1 and TRBJ2-5 gives the whole variable domain KAGVTQTPRYLIKTRGQQVTLSCSPISGHRSVSWYQQTPGQGLQFLFEYFSETQRNKGNFPGRFSGRQFSNSRSEMNVSTLELGDSALYLCASSFSNQETQYFGPGTRLLVL.